The 22 T cell receptor beta chains given below trace back to one sample, sequenced in a study of cytomegalovirus exposure and HLA in healthy donors. The assay was immunoSEQ multiplex PCR, and TCRdb's table has in-frame clones only and misses some. The sample gives fewer than 150,000 clones, about 80% of which show up once; 25% to 30% is in the top ten. Sequencing input: PBMCs. The receptor set was obtained from a man aged 25-45 years in good health and CMV-seropositive.

This rearrangement joins TRBV2 to TRBJ1-2, with D maybe TRBD1 (6 bases). The CDR3 is made up of 13 amino acids. Between the trimmed V and J ends, which lost 5 bases and 4 bases, there was a span of 11 bases. The germline V gene encodes CDR1 SNHLY and CDR2 FYNNEI. The CDR3 sequence: CASSPQGIYGYTF. The CDR3 coding sequence is TGTGCCAGCAGTCCGCAGGGGATCTATGGCTACACCTTC.

V gene TRBV5-1 combines with J gene TRBJ1-2, with 8 bases aligning to TRBD1. This CDR3 is 12 amino acids long. J gave up 8 bases and V 4 bases, and 4 bases lay outside the gene matches. The germline CDR1 and CDR2 sequences are SGHRS and YFSETQ. The DNA of the CDR3 is TGCGCCAGCAGCCAAGGACAGGGAGGCTACACCTTC. It translates to CASSQGQGGYTF.

The chain recombines TRBV6-1 with TRBJ1-2; 7 nucleotides align to TRBD1. The CDR3 length is 15 residues. Trimming removed 6 bases from V and 8 bases from J; junction bases left unmatched: 15. Germline CDR1 is MNHNS and CDR2 is SASEGT. This CDR3 is CASSGGTAPRGGYTF. In DNA, the CDR3 is TGTGCCAGCAGCGGCGGGACAGCACCGCGTGGGGGCTACACCTTC.

The chain employs TRBV5-6 and TRBJ1-1; no reliable D call. CDR3 length: 12 residues. Germline CDR1 and CDR2: SGHDT and YYEEEE. The V and J ends lost 0 bases and 8 bases respectively, with 8 bases between them. The CDR3 nucleotides read TGTGCCAGCAGCTTGGAAGCGGTCGAAGCTTTCTTT. Its protein product is CASSLEAVEAFF.

This clone has only a few counts. This sequence joins TRBV7-9 and TRBJ1-1, with D tentatively TRBD1 (5 bases). Per the germline V gene, CDR1 is SEHNR and CDR2 is FQNEAQ (reference sequence). V lost 6 bases and J 1 base, leaving 12 bases between the germline ends. The CDR3 has 14 amino acids. The CDR3 loop is CASRTEPANTEAFF. CDR3 nucleotides: TGTGCCAGCAGGACAGAGCCCGCGAACACTGAAGCTTTCTTT.

This chain links TRBV18 with TRBJ1-1; D is unclear. In germline, CDR1 is KGHSH, CDR2 LQKENI. With 1 base removed from V and 0 bases from J, the gap between germline ends came to 9 bases. This CDR3 region has 15 residues. In DNA form, the CDR3 reads TGTGCCAGCTCACCACAAACAGACATGAACACTGAAGCTTTCTTT. Translation gives CASSPQTDMNTEAFF.

V and J are TRBV19 and TRBJ2-5; 7 positions match TRBD2. Trimming removed 3 bases from V and 2 bases from J; junction bases left unmatched: 6. Per germline, CDR1 LNHDA and CDR2 SQIVND (reference sequence). The CDR3 runs 15 residues. DNA of the CDR3: TGTGCCAGTAGTATGTGGGGGGGTAAACAAGAGACCCAGTACTTC. It is translated as CASSMWGGKQETQYF.

This chain links TRBV11-2 with TRBJ2-2; 8 nucleotides match TRBD2. CDR3 length: 18 residues. CDR1 and CDR2 (germline): SGHAT, FQNNGV. V dropped 3 bases and J dropped 4; count of bases not matched to a gene: 13. This CDR3 is CASSFPPSGLVITGELFF. CDR3 nucleotides: TGTGCCAGCAGCTTTCCGCCCTCGGGACTAGTTATCACCGGGGAGCTGTTTTTT.

J is TRBJ2-1 and V is TRBV25-1, with 11 bases aligning to TRBD1. The length of the CDR3 is 18 residues. Trimming removed 2 bases from V and 6 bases from J; junction bases left unmatched: 12. Germline V lookup: CDR1 MGHDK, CDR2 SYGVNS. The chain's CDR3 is CASSEIAGQGGVSNEQFF. In nucleotides, the CDR3 is TGTGCCAGCAGTGAAATTGCGGGACAGGGGGGCGTTAGCAATGAGCAGTTCTTC.

In its sample, this clone was seen a few times. The chain uses TRBV2 and TRBJ1-1; the D is unclear. Germline loops: CDR1 SNHLY, CDR2 FYNNEI. CDR3 length: 13 residues. Deletions cut 4 bases from V and 6 bases from J, with 12 bases between. Written as DNA, the CDR3 is TGTGCCAGCAGTGTGGGCCAGTACGCTGAAGCTTTCTTT. It encodes CASSVGQYAEAFF.

V gene TRBV6-5 combines with J gene TRBJ1-1, with D unclear. In germline, CDR1 is MNHEY, CDR2 SVGAGI. V was pared by 0 bases and J by 2 bases, with 10 bases between. The CDR3 consists of 15 residues. The CDR3 reads CASSYSPELNTEAFF. In DNA form, the CDR3 reads TGTGCCAGCAGTTACTCTCCGGAGTTAAACACTGAAGCTTTCTTT.

The chain couples TRBV30 to TRBJ1-2; D might be TRBD1 (5 bases). The germline V gene has CDR1 GTSNPN and CDR2 SVGIG (reference sequence). V was trimmed by 0 bases and J by 4 bases, leaving 9 bases between them. This CDR3 is 13 amino acids long. The CDR3 reads CAWSVGQGYGYTF. CDR3 nucleotides: TGTGCCTGGAGTGTAGGGCAGGGCTATGGCTACACCTTC.

This clone was detected ten times or more. The chain joins TRBV27 to TRBJ2-2, with TRBD2 matching over 10 bases. The germline gives CDR1 MNHEY, CDR2 SMNVEV (reference sequence). V shed 4 bases and J 1 base; nucleotides not matched to a gene: 12. This CDR3 has 19 residues. CDR3 bases: TGTGCCAGCAGTTCTCTATTTTTTACTAGCGGGGAGAACACCGGGGAGCTGTTTTTT. Its protein product is CASSSLFFTSGENTGELFF.

A single count supports this clone. The chain is built from TRBV29-1 and TRBJ2-1, with 7 nucleotides matching TRBD2. CDR1 is SQVTM, CDR2 ANQGSEA, per germline. CDR3 length equals 13 residues. After removal of 7 bases from V and 7 bases from J, the junction contained 10 bases not matched to a gene. This CDR3 reads CSAGVRGGNEQFF. In DNA form, the CDR3 reads TGCAGCGCCGGCGTTCGGGGAGGGAATGAGCAGTTCTTC.

The chain employs TRBV6-5 and TRBJ1-1; D uncertain. The germline V and J ends were trimmed by 0 bases and 5 bases, with 13 bases remaining between them. Germline CDR1 and CDR2: MNHEY and SVGAGI. This CDR3 is 15 amino acids long. The CDR3 DNA reads as TGTGCCAGCAGTTACTCGAATCAACTGCTGACTGAAGCTTTCTTT. Amino acid sequence: CASSYSNQLLTEAFF.

This sequence joins TRBV28 and TRBJ2-2; 7 nucleotides line up with TRBD1. This CDR3 is 15 amino acids long. Germline-derived CDR1 and CDR2 are MDHEN and SYDVKM. J gave up 1 base and V 3 bases, and 2 bases lay outside the gene matches. In nucleotides, the CDR3 is TGTGCCAGCAGTTTTAGACAGGGGAACACCGGGGAGCTGTTTTTT. Amino acids: CASSFRQGNTGELFF.

This clone has more than one count but fewer than ten. The identical CDR3 is also encoded by other nucleotide sequences in the sample. This sequence joins TRBV7-6 and TRBJ1-2; 9 nucleotides line up with TRBD1. The junction had 3 bases not matched to a gene; V was cut back by 1 base and J by 3 bases. The germline V gene encodes CDR1 SGHVS and CDR2 FNYEAQ. This CDR3 has 15 amino acids. As DNA, the CDR3 is TGTGCCAGCAGCTTAGGACAGGGGGGTGACTATGGCTACACCTTC. It codes for CASSLGQGGDYGYTF.

This chain connects TRBV9 to TRBJ1-6; D possibly corresponds to TRBD1 (5 bases). Germline V gene lookup returns CDR1 SGDLS and CDR2 YYNGEE. The CDR3 loop spans 14 amino acids. V lost 4 bases and J 4 bases, leaving 9 bases between the germline ends. CDR3 DNA: TGTGCCAGCAGCTTCGGACAATATAATTCACCCCTCCACTTT. This encodes CASSFGQYNSPLHF.

This clone was counted a few times. The chain employs TRBV9 and TRBJ2-7; tentative D call: TRBD1 (6 bases). Germline CDR1 reads SGDLS; CDR2 reads YYNGEE. V lost 3 bases to trimming and J lost 6 bases, with 13 bases between them. The CDR3 is 13 residues long. The CDR3 bases are TGTGCCAGCAGCGACCGGGACATCGGCGAGCAGTACTTC. Its translation: CASSDRDIGEQYF.

The V and J genes are TRBV2 and TRBJ2-7; the match to TRBD1 covers 8 bases. V dropped 7 bases and J dropped 0; count of bases not matched to a gene: 8. Germline V gives CDR1 SNHLY, CDR2 FYNNEI. The CDR3 length is 15 residues. The DNA of the CDR3 is TGTGCCAGCAACCCGACAGGGGCCCCCTCCTACGAGCAGTACTTC. This codes for CASNPTGAPSYEQYF.

V is TRBV18 and J is TRBJ2-2; maybe TRBD2 (6 bases). Germline CDR1 KGHSH, CDR2 LQKENI. The V end was cut by 3 bases, the J end by 6 bases, with 11 bases between. The CDR3 is made up of 14 amino acids. DNA for the CDR3: TGTGCCAGCTCACCGGAGGGATGGGCCGGGGAGCTGTTTTTT. It translates to CASSPEGWAGELFF.

This sequence joins TRBV9 and TRBJ1-4, with TRBD1 as a possible D gene (5 bases). This CDR3 is 16 amino acids long. The ends were cut back, 0 bases at V and 0 bases at J, with 9 bases in the middle. Looked up from germline, CDR1 is SGDLS and CDR2 is YYNGEE. This CDR3 is CASSVDSGATNEKLFF. CDR3 DNA sequence: TGTGCCAGCAGCGTAGATTCGGGGGCAACTAATGAAAAACTGTTTTTT.